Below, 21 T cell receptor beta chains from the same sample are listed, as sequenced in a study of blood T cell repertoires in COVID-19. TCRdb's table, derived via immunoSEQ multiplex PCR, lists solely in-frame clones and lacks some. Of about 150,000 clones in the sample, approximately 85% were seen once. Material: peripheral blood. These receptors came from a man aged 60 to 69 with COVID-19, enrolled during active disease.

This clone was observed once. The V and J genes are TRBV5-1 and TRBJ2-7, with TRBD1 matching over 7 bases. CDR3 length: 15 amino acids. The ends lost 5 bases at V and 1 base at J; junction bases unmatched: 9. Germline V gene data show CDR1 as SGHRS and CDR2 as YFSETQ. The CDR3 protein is CASRLPDRNSYEQYF. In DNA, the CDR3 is TGCGCCAGCAGACTCCCGGACAGGAATTCCTACGAGCAGTACTTC.

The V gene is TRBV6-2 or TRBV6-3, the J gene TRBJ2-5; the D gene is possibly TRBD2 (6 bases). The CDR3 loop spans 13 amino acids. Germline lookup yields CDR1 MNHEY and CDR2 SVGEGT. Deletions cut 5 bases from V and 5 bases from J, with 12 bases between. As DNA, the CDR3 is TGTGCCAGCAGTAGACTAGAATGGGAGACCCAGTACTTC. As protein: CASSRLEWETQYF.

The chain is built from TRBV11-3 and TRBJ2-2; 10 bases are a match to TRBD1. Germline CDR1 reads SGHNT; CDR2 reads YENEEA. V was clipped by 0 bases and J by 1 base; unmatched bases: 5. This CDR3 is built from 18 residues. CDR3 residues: CASSLDGTGARNTGELFF. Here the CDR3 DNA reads TGTGCCAGCAGCTTAGATGGGACAGGGGCGCGGAACACCGGGGAGCTGTTTTTT.

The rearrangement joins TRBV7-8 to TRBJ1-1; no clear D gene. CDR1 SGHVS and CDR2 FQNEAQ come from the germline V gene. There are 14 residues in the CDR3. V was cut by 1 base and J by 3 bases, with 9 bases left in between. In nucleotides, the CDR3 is TGTGCCAGCAGCTTAGGTGGCGGCTACACTGAAGCTTTCTTT. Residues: CASSLGGGYTEAFF.

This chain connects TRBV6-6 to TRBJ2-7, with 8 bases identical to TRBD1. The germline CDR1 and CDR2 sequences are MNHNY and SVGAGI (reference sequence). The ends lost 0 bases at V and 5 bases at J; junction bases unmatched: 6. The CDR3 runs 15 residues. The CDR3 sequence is CASSYSGQGSDEQYF. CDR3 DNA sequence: TGTGCCAGCAGTTACTCCGGACAGGGTAGCGACGAGCAGTACTTC.

DNA for the CDR3: TGTGCCAGCAGCCCTAGGGGGGGGGCGAACACTGAAGCTTTCTTT. Encoded protein: CASSPRGGANTEAFF. The chain recombines TRBV7-8 with TRBJ1-1; possibly TRBD1 for D (6 bases). The CDR3 has 15 amino acids. The V end was cut by 5 bases, the J end by 1 base, with 14 bases between. Germline CDR1 reads SGHVS; CDR2 reads FQNEAQ.

DNA of the CDR3: TGTGCCAGCAGTCAACAGGGGAGCGTAGCTTTCTTT. Protein: CASSQQGSVAFF. The chain joins TRBV6-5 to TRBJ1-1; 7 bases are shared with TRBD1. V gave up 5 bases and J gave up 10 bases; unmatched junction bases: 7. Germline V gives CDR1 MNHEY, CDR2 SVGAGI. The CDR3 is 12 residues long.

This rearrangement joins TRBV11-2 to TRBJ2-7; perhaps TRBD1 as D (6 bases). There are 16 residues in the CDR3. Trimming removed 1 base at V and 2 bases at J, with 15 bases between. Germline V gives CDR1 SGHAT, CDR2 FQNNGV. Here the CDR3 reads CASSLVSDSPPYEQYF. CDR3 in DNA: TGTGCCAGCAGCTTAGTTTCGGACAGCCCTCCCTACGAGCAGTACTTC.

In DNA form, the CDR3 reads TGTGCCAGCAGCTCCCGCAGGGGAAATTCACCCCTCCACTTT. It codes for CASSSRRGNSPLHF. The rearrangement links TRBV5-8 to TRBJ1-6, with D perhaps matching TRBD1 (6 bases). The length of the CDR3 is 14 residues. Germline loops: CDR1 SGHTS, CDR2 YDEGEE. The V end lost 3 bases, the J end lost 7 bases, and 11 bases lay between the germline ends. The variable domain in full, with the rest retrieved from reference TRBV5-8 and TRBJ1-6, is EAGVTQSPTHLIKTRGQQATLRCSPISGHTSVYWYQQALGLGLQFLLWYDEGEERNRGNFPPRFSGRQFPNYSSELNVNALELEDSALYLCASSSRRGNSPLHFGNGTRLTVT.

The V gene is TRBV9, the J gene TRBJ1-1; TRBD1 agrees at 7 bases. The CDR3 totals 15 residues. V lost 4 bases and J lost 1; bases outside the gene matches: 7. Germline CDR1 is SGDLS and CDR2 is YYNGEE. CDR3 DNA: TGTGCCAGCAGCACCCGGACAGGCCCGAACACTGAAGCTTTCTTT. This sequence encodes CASSTRTGPNTEAFF.

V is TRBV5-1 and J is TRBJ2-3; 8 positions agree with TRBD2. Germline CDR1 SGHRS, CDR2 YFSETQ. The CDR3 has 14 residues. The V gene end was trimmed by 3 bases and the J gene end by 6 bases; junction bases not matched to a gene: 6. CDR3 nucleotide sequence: TGCGCCAGCAGCTCGAGCGGGGGAGGTGATACGCAGTATTTT. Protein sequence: CASSSSGGGDTQYF.

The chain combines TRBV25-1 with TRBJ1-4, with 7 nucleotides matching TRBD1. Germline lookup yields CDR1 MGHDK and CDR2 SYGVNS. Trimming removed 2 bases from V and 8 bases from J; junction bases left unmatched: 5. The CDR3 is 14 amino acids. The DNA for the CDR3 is TGTGCCAGCAGTGAACACAGGGGTAGCGAAAAACTGTTTTTT. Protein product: CASSEHRGSEKLFF.

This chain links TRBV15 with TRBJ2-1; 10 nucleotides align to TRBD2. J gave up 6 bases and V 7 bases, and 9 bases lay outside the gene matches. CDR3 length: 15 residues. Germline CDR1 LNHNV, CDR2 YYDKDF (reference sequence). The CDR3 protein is CATTPSSGGPNEQFF. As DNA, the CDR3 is TGTGCCACCACCCCGTCTAGCGGGGGCCCCAATGAGCAGTTCTTC.

The CDR3 reads CASSPRTGANQPQHF. The CDR3 bases are TGCGCCAGCAGCCCCCGGACAGGGGCCAATCAGCCCCAGCATTTT. The J gene is TRBJ1-5, the V gene TRBV5-1; 9 bases line up with TRBD1. Germline CDR1 is SGHRS and CDR2 is YFSETQ. The CDR3 loop spans 15 amino acids. V was pared by 4 bases and J by 3 bases, with 5 bases of the junction left unmatched.

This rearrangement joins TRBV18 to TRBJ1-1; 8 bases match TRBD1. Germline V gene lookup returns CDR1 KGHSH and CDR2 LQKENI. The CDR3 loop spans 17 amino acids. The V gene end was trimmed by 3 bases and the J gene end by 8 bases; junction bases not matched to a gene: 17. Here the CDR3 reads CASSPLPGGARFEEAFF. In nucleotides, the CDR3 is TGTGCCAGCTCACCTCTTCCAGGGGGCGCGCGGTTTGAGGAAGCTTTCTTT.

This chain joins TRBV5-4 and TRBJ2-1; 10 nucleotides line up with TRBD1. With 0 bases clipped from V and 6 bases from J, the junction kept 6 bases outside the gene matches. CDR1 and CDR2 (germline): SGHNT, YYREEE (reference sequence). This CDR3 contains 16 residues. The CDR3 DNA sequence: TGTGCCAGCAGCTTGGGGGACAGGGGCACCTTCAATGAGCAGTTCTTC. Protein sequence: CASSLGDRGTFNEQFF.

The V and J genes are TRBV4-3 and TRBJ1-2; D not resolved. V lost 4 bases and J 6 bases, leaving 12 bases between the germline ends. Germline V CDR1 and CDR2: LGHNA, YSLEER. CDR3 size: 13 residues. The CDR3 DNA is TGCGCCAGCAGCCCGGGAGACAATCATGGCTACACCTTC. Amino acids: CASSPGDNHGYTF.

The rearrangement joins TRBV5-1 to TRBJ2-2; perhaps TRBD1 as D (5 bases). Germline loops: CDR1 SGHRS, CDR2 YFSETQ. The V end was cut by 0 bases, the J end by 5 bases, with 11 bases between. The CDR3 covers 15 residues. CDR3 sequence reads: CASSLGQQWTGELFF. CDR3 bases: TGCGCCAGCAGCTTGGGACAGCAATGGACCGGGGAGCTGTTTTTT.

The CDR3 loop reads CASSSGQPLGEQFF. The CDR3, as DNA: TGTGCCAGCAGTTCTGGGCAGCCTTTGGGTGAGCAGTTCTTC. The V and J genes are TRBV6-5 and TRBJ2-1; no clear D gene. V dropped 4 bases and J dropped 9 bases, with 16 bases sitting between them. The CDR3 sequence is 14 residues long. The germline CDR1 and CDR2 sequences are MNHEY and SVGAGI.

The chain's CDR3 is CASSPLQGQGMDGYTF. CDR3 coding DNA: TGTGCCAGCTCACCACTCCAAGGACAGGGGATGGATGGCTACACCTTC. The V and J genes are TRBV18 and TRBJ1-2; 9 bases fit TRBD1. CDR1 and CDR2 (germline): KGHSH, LQKENI. V shed 1 base, J shed 6 bases, and the junction held 9 bases outside the gene matches. This CDR3 is 16 amino acids long.

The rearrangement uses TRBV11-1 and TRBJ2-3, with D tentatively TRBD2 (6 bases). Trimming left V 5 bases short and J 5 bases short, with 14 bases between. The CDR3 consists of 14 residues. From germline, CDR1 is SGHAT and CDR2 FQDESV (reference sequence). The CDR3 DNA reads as TGTGCCAGCAGCGCAAGACTAGTAGGAGATACGCAGTATTTT. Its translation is CASSARLVGDTQYF.